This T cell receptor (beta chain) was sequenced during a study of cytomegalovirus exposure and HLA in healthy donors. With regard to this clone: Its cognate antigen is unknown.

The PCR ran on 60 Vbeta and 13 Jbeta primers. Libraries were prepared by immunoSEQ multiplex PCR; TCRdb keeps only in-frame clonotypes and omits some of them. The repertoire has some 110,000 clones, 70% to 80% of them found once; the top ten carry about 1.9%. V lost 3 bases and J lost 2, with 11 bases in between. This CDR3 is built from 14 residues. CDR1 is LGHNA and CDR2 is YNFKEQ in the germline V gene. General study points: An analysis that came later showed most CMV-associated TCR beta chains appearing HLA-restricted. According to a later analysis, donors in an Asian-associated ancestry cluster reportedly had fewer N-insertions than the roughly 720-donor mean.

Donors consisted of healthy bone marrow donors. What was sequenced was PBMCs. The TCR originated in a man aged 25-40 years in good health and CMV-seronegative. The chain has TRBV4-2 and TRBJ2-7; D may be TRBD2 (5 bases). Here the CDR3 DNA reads TGTGCCAGCAGCCAGGGCGGGCCAGCCTACGAGCAGTACTTC. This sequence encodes CASSQGGPAYEQYF.